The rows below give T cell receptor beta chains drawn from one sample of a study of Ad26.COV2.S vaccination and SARS-CoV-2 variants. Profiling relied on immunoSEQ multiplex PCR, and the TCRdb table lists in-frame clones only, not all of them. The sample consists of around 420,000 clones, roughly 90% of them appearing once. The sequencing here drew on peripheral blood, taken in a trial of Ad26.COV2.S vaccine versus placebo. All receptors come from a person between 18 and 65 years old who received the Ad26.COV2.S COVID-19 vaccine or a placebo. CDR3s include the opening cysteine and the closing phenylalanine or tryptophan. The order of the fields is D gene, V gene, J gene, clone size, CDR3 DNA, CDR3 protein. D genes are given only for firm matches. The size of a clone is reported for some rows only, either as once, few or many, or as a class for expanded clones.

d_gene: .; v_gene: TRBV19; j_gene: TRBJ2-1; abundance: .; CDR3nt: TGTGCCAGTAGGGGCGGGGCCTCCTACAATGAGCAGTTCTTC; CDR3aa: CASRGGASYNEQFF
d_gene: .; v_gene: TRBV5-1; j_gene: TRBJ1-4; abundance: .; CDR3nt: TGCGCCAGCAGCGGGGAAGGACGAGAAAAACTGTTTTTT; CDR3aa: CASSGEGREKLFF
d_gene: .; v_gene: TRBV5-6; j_gene: TRBJ1-2; abundance: .; CDR3nt: TGTGCCAGCAGCTTGAGCAGCTATGGCTACACCTTC; CDR3aa: CASSLSSYGYTF
d_gene: TRBD1; v_gene: TRBV19; j_gene: TRBJ2-7; abundance: .; CDR3nt: TGTGCCAGTAGTATAGATGCTCCGGCCGGACAGGGGAATAACGAGCAGTACTTC; CDR3aa: CASSIDAPAGQGNNEQYF
d_gene: TRBD2; v_gene: TRBV10-2; j_gene: TRBJ2-7; abundance: .; CDR3nt: TGCGCCAGCAGCCCGCTGACTAGCGGGGTCGCTGGGGAGCAGTACTTC; CDR3aa: CASSPLTSGVAGEQYF
d_gene: .; v_gene: TRBV7-8; j_gene: TRBJ1-6; abundance: .; CDR3nt: TGTGCCAGCAGCGGCGTTTTAATATCACCCCTCCACTTT; CDR3aa: CASSGVLISPLHF
d_gene: .; v_gene: TRBV11-1; j_gene: TRBJ2-3; abundance: .; CDR3nt: TGTGCCAGCAGCTTAGCGCAAGGCGGAAGCACAGATACGCAGTATTTT; CDR3aa: CASSLAQGGSTDTQYF
d_gene: .; v_gene: TRBV30; j_gene: TRBJ1-5; abundance: .; CDR3nt: TGTGCCTGGAGGGGGGGAGCGGGCCAGCCCCAGCATTTT; CDR3aa: CAWRGGAGQPQHF
d_gene: .; v_gene: TRBV7-2; j_gene: TRBJ2-5; abundance: .; CDR3nt: TGTGCCAGCAGCTTAGTAGAGCAAGAGACCCAGTACTTC; CDR3aa: CASSLVEQETQYF
d_gene: TRBD1; v_gene: TRBV7-6; j_gene: TRBJ1-1; abundance: .; CDR3nt: TGTGCCAGCAGCCTACAGGGGGCACGCACTGAAGCTTTCTTT; CDR3aa: CASSLQGARTEAFF
d_gene: TRBD2; v_gene: TRBV7-3; j_gene: TRBJ2-1; abundance: .; CDR3nt: TGTGCCAGCAGCTTAATAGGGTGGGGGACTAGTACCGGTGAGCAGTTCTTC; CDR3aa: CASSLIGWGTSTGEQFF
d_gene: .; v_gene: TRBV5-4; j_gene: TRBJ1-2; abundance: .; CDR3nt: TGTGCCAGCAGCTTGGCGGGGAACTATGGCTACACCTTC; CDR3aa: CASSLAGNYGYTF
d_gene: .; v_gene: TRBV30; j_gene: TRBJ1-1; abundance: .; CDR3nt: TGTGCCTCAACGGCGGAGCACACTGAAGCTTTCTTT; CDR3aa: CASTAEHTEAFF
d_gene: .; v_gene: TRBV19; j_gene: TRBJ2-7; abundance: once; CDR3nt: TGTGCCAGTAGTATCTTCGAGAGTTCCTACGAGCAGTACTTC; CDR3aa: CASSIFESSYEQYF
d_gene: .; v_gene: TRBV5-1; j_gene: TRBJ2-1; abundance: .; CDR3nt: TGCGCCAGCAGCTTGAAATGGGTTGTGAATGAGCAGTTCTTC; CDR3aa: CASSLKWVVNEQFF
d_gene: TRBD1; v_gene: TRBV14; j_gene: TRBJ2-7; abundance: .; CDR3nt: TGTGCCAGCAGCCAGAGACAGGGGTCCTACGAGCAGTACTTC; CDR3aa: CASSQRQGSYEQYF
d_gene: .; v_gene: TRBV4-1; j_gene: TRBJ2-7; abundance: .; CDR3nt: TGCGCCAGCAGCCAAGGTGACAGTTCCTACGAGCAGTACTTC; CDR3aa: CASSQGDSSYEQYF
d_gene: .; v_gene: TRBV30; j_gene: TRBJ2-7; abundance: .; CDR3nt: TGTGCCTGGGGACCTCCGACCCCCTACGAGCAGTACTTC; CDR3aa: CAWGPPTPYEQYF
d_gene: TRBD1; v_gene: TRBV7-6; j_gene: TRBJ1-1; abundance: once; CDR3nt: TGTGCCAGCAGCCGAGCGAGGACAGGGGGGAACACTGAAGCTTTCTTT; CDR3aa: CASSRARTGGNTEAFF
d_gene: .; v_gene: TRBV6-5; j_gene: TRBJ1-6; abundance: .; CDR3nt: TGTGCCAGCAGGGGAGTCAGGAATTCACCCCTCCACTTT; CDR3aa: CASRGVRNSPLHF
d_gene: TRBD1; v_gene: TRBV5-1; j_gene: TRBJ2-7; abundance: once; CDR3nt: TGCGCCAGCAGCTATCAACGGGACAGGGGGAATCGGGAGCAGTACTTC; CDR3aa: CASSYQRDRGNREQYF
d_gene: .; v_gene: TRBV7-9; j_gene: TRBJ2-2; abundance: .; CDR3nt: TGTGCCAGCAGCGGACAGATCCTTACCACCGGGGAGCTGTTTTTT; CDR3aa: CASSGQILTTGELFF
d_gene: .; v_gene: TRBV6-4; j_gene: TRBJ1-6; abundance: .; CDR3nt: TGTGCCAGCTCCCGAGTGGAGGGAGGTTCACCCCTCCACTTT; CDR3aa: CASSRVEGGSPLHF
d_gene: TRBD1; v_gene: TRBV6-1; j_gene: TRBJ1-2; abundance: .; CDR3nt: TGTGCCAGCGGAGAAGCGGACAGGAGATATGGCTACACCTTC; CDR3aa: CASGEADRRYGYTF
d_gene: TRBD2; v_gene: TRBV7-3; j_gene: TRBJ2-1; abundance: .; CDR3nt: TGTGCCAGCAGCTTAAGGGTAGGAGGGGCCCCCGTAGCGGGGGGGCTTGAGGGCAATGAGCAGTTCTTC; CDR3aa: CASSLRVGGAPVAGGLEGNEQFF
d_gene: .; v_gene: TRBV28; j_gene: TRBJ1-1; abundance: .; CDR3nt: TGTGCCAGCAGTAACCGGCTGACACTAATGAACACTGAAGCTTTCTTT; CDR3aa: CASSNRLTLMNTEAFF
d_gene: .; v_gene: TRBV6-5; j_gene: TRBJ2-5; abundance: .; CDR3nt: TGTGCCAGCAGGAGCAGTTGGGGGGCAGAGACCCAGTACTTC; CDR3aa: CASRSSWGAETQYF
d_gene: TRBD2; v_gene: TRBV7-8; j_gene: TRBJ2-1; abundance: .; CDR3nt: TGTGCCAGCAGCTTAGGGGGGCTAGCGGGGGAAATTTTCTCAACCTACAATGAGCAGTTCTTC; CDR3aa: CASSLGGLAGEIFSTYNEQFF
d_gene: .; v_gene: TRBV10-2; j_gene: TRBJ1-4; abundance: .; CDR3nt: TGCGCCAGCTCAGTTAGGTCCGGTGAAAAACTGTTTTTT; CDR3aa: CASSVRSGEKLFF
d_gene: .; v_gene: TRBV6-5; j_gene: TRBJ2-3; abundance: .; CDR3nt: TGTGCCAGCAGTAACTCGCGGACGTCCAGATCTACGCAGTATTTT; CDR3aa: CASSNSRTSRSTQYF
d_gene: .; v_gene: TRBV4-1; j_gene: TRBJ1-1; abundance: .; CDR3nt: TGCGCCAGCAGCCGCCCAGGGAACACTGAAGCTTTCTTT; CDR3aa: CASSRPGNTEAFF
d_gene: .; v_gene: TRBV12-2; j_gene: TRBJ1-2; abundance: .; CDR3nt: TGTGCAAGTCGCCCGCCGGGACAGGGGCGGTGCTACACCTTC; CDR3aa: CASRPPGQGRCYTF
d_gene: TRBD2; v_gene: TRBV5-1; j_gene: TRBJ2-1; abundance: .; CDR3nt: TGCGCCAGCAGCTTCTCGCTAGCGGGGCCTGGGGGTGAGCAGTTCTTC; CDR3aa: CASSFSLAGPGGEQFF
d_gene: TRBD2; v_gene: TRBV2; j_gene: TRBJ2-7; abundance: .; CDR3nt: TGTGCCAGCAGGGGTAGCGGGGGCCGCTCCTACGAGCAGTACTTC; CDR3aa: CASRGSGGRSYEQYF
d_gene: TRBD1; v_gene: TRBV10-3; j_gene: TRBJ2-7; abundance: .; CDR3nt: TGTGCCATCAGCGATCACAGGGGGACTCGACCCTACGAGCAGTACTTC; CDR3aa: CAISDHRGTRPYEQYF
d_gene: .; v_gene: TRBV19; j_gene: TRBJ1-2; abundance: few; CDR3nt: TGTGCCAGTAGGTTTCAGGGGAACTATGGCTACACCTTC; CDR3aa: CASRFQGNYGYTF
d_gene: .; v_gene: TRBV6-5; j_gene: TRBJ2-7; abundance: .; CDR3nt: TGTGCCAGCGGAACTGAAACTAGACAGTTGCAGTACTTC; CDR3aa: CASGTETRQLQYF
d_gene: .; v_gene: TRBV7-3; j_gene: TRBJ1-1; abundance: once; CDR3nt: TGTGCCAGCAGCTTAATGCGACGAGTCAGGAACACTGAAGCTTTCTTT; CDR3aa: CASSLMRRVRNTEAFF
d_gene: .; v_gene: TRBV4-3; j_gene: TRBJ2-1; abundance: .; CDR3nt: TGCGCCAGCAGCCAAGATAGGCAGGGCTACAATGAGCAGTTCTTC; CDR3aa: CASSQDRQGYNEQFF
d_gene: TRBD1; v_gene: TRBV5-1; j_gene: TRBJ2-7; abundance: .; CDR3nt: TGCGCCAGCTGGCGGACAGGGGAAGACGAGCAGTACTTC; CDR3aa: CASWRTGEDEQYF
d_gene: .; v_gene: TRBV27; j_gene: TRBJ1-4; abundance: .; CDR3nt: TGTGCCAGCAGTTCCCCGGGGGGGGCGGAACTGTTTTTT; CDR3aa: CASSSPGGAELFF
d_gene: .; v_gene: TRBV29-1; j_gene: TRBJ2-7; abundance: .; CDR3nt: TGCAGCGTTCTCAGGGACGTCCACGAGCAGTACTTC; CDR3aa: CSVLRDVHEQYF
d_gene: TRBD1; v_gene: TRBV6-6; j_gene: TRBJ2-2; abundance: .; CDR3nt: TGTGCCAGCAGTCACACCAGAGGACAGGGTGGTGCCGGGGAGCTGTTTTTT; CDR3aa: CASSHTRGQGGAGELFF
d_gene: .; v_gene: TRBV6-5; j_gene: TRBJ1-1; abundance: .; CDR3nt: TGTGCCAGCCGTCCGGTGGAGAACACTGAAGCTTTCTTT; CDR3aa: CASRPVENTEAFF
d_gene: .; v_gene: TRBV30; j_gene: TRBJ2-3; abundance: .; CDR3nt: TGTGCCTGGACTTGGACTAACTCAGATACGCAGTATTTT; CDR3aa: CAWTWTNSDTQYF
d_gene: TRBD2; v_gene: TRBV28; j_gene: TRBJ2-6; abundance: .; CDR3nt: TGTGCCAGCAGTCCCTTAGCGGGGGGGAGCTCTGGGGCCAACGTCCTGACTTTC; CDR3aa: CASSPLAGGSSGANVLTF
d_gene: TRBD1; v_gene: TRBV19; j_gene: TRBJ2-3; abundance: .; CDR3nt: TGTGCCAGTAGGGAACAGGGGGTAACAGATACGCAGTATTTT; CDR3aa: CASREQGVTDTQYF
d_gene: TRBD2; v_gene: TRBV24-1; j_gene: TRBJ2-1; abundance: .; CDR3nt: TGTGCCACCAGCAGCGGGGGGGCGCTGGGTGAGCAGTTCTTC; CDR3aa: CATSSGGALGEQFF
d_gene: TRBD1; v_gene: TRBV10-3; j_gene: TRBJ2-7; abundance: .; CDR3nt: TGTGCCATCAGTGAGAATGAAGACACAGGGGGGTCCTACGAGCAGTACTTC; CDR3aa: CAISENEDTGGSYEQYF
d_gene: .; v_gene: TRBV30; j_gene: TRBJ2-7; abundance: .; CDR3nt: TGTGCCTGGAGTGGGGGCCATAGCTCCTACGAGCAGTACTTC; CDR3aa: CAWSGGHSSYEQYF
d_gene: .; v_gene: TRBV18; j_gene: TRBJ1-1; abundance: .; CDR3nt: TGTGCCAGCTCACTTGGGCTGAACACTGAAGCTTTCTTT; CDR3aa: CASSLGLNTEAFF
d_gene: .; v_gene: TRBV30; j_gene: TRBJ2-4; abundance: .; CDR3nt: TGTGCCTGGAGTCAAGGGACCAAAAACATTCAGTACTTC; CDR3aa: CAWSQGTKNIQYF
d_gene: TRBD2; v_gene: TRBV4-2; j_gene: TRBJ2-3; abundance: once; CDR3nt: TGTGCCAGCAGCCAAGATCAGGGCGGGAGAAGCACAGATACGCAGTATTTT; CDR3aa: CASSQDQGGRSTDTQYF
d_gene: TRBD1; v_gene: TRBV6-6; j_gene: TRBJ2-1; abundance: .; CDR3nt: TGTGCCAGCAGTTACGGGACAGGGTGGAATGAGCAGTTCTTC; CDR3aa: CASSYGTGWNEQFF
d_gene: TRBD2; v_gene: TRBV5-4; j_gene: TRBJ2-7; abundance: .; CDR3nt: TGTGCCAGCAGCCCAGGACTAGCGGGGGTTTACGAGCAGTACTTC; CDR3aa: CASSPGLAGVYEQYF
d_gene: .; v_gene: TRBV6-2/TRBV6-3; j_gene: TRBJ2-2; abundance: .; CDR3nt: TGTGCCAGCAGTCCACTCAGGGATAATACCGGGGAGCTGTTTTTT; CDR3aa: CASSPLRDNTGELFF
d_gene: TRBD1; v_gene: TRBV19; j_gene: TRBJ2-1; abundance: .; CDR3nt: TGTGCCAGTGGATTAGACAGGGACAATGAGCAGTTCTTC; CDR3aa: CASGLDRDNEQFF
d_gene: .; v_gene: TRBV9; j_gene: TRBJ2-1; abundance: .; CDR3nt: TGTGCCAGCAGCGTAGTGTGGGGCCATATCAATGAGCAGTTCTTC; CDR3aa: CASSVVWGHINEQFF
d_gene: TRBD1; v_gene: TRBV27; j_gene: TRBJ1-4; abundance: .; CDR3nt: TGTGCCAGCAGTGTACAGGGGCGGGGTGAAAAACTGTTTTTT; CDR3aa: CASSVQGRGEKLFF
d_gene: .; v_gene: TRBV7-2; j_gene: TRBJ1-4; abundance: .; CDR3nt: TGTGCCAGCAGCCCCTCAGTGGAGGGGAAGGAAAAACTGTTTTTT; CDR3aa: CASSPSVEGKEKLFF